The T cell receptor (beta chain) under discussion was sequenced for a study of stem cell transplantation in POMP-related autoinflammatory disease. The CDR3 has 16 residues. Germline CDR1 is SGHKS and CDR2 is YYEKEE (reference sequence). Trimming pared 2 bases from V and 0 bases from J, leaving 14 bases between. Profiling relied on immunoSEQ multiplex PCR, and the TCRdb table lists in-frame clones only, not all of them. The sample holds roughly 6,900 clones, roughly 80% seen once. Sequencing was carried out using a CXCR5-defined cell subset from PBMCs. V usage is TRBV5-5 and J usage is TRBJ2-5; either TRBD1 or TRBD2 may supply D (6 bases each). The TCR originated in a human donor in good health. CDR3 sequence: CASSLRGAQYQETQYF. The CDR3 region has the DNA TGTGCCAGCAGCTTAAGGGGGGCCCAGTACCAAGAGACCCAGTACTTC.